Given below is one TCR beta chain in context. Naive CD8 isolation took CD45RO-negative cells positively selected for CCR7 and excluded terminally differentiated effector memory CD45RA+ cells. The germline CDR1 and CDR2 sequences are SGHAT and FQNNGV. The J segment lost 8 bases and the V segment lost 5 bases, leaving 14 bases of the junction unmatched. This CDR3 has 16 amino acids. The sample originates from a study of shared clonotypes between healthy human individuals. The assay was immunoSEQ multiplex PCR, and TCRdb's table has in-frame clones only and misses some. Altogether 560,000 or so clones are present, about 95% being singletons, with the ten largest covering roughly 0.1%.

The specimen was naive CD8+ T cells sorted from blood. This chain uses TRBV11-2 with TRBJ1-4; 7 bases match TRBD1. The receptor was isolated from a woman aged 25 to 45 in good health. The chain's CDR3 is CASSGAGTVGREKLFF. In DNA, the CDR3 is TGTGCCAGCAGCGGAGCCGGGACAGTCGGACGGGAAAAACTGTTTTTT.